This TCR beta chain was observed in a study of cytomegalovirus exposure and HLA in healthy donors. The PCR contained 60 Vbeta and 13 Jbeta primers. The protocol was immunoSEQ multiplex PCR, while the TCRdb copy is restricted to in-frame clones and leaves out a portion. In the table there are approximately 260,000 clones, around 90% of which are singletons. A word on this clone: Its antigen is not identified.

Study-wide results and limits: One cluster of highly shared sequence variants probably arose as a sequencing artifact. Association of a missense DCLRE1C variant with TCR beta V- and J-gene trimming was reported in a later analysis.

This CDR3 has 17 residues. Germline CDR1 reads SGDLS; CDR2 reads YYNGEE. V lost 3 bases and J lost 3, with 16 bases in between. The source of this sequence is a girl aged 2-9 years in good health and CMV-seronegative. Sequenced material: PBMCs. The chain uses TRBV9 and TRBJ2-6, with TRBD1 as a possible D gene (6 bases). CDR3 amino acids: CASSALWTAHGANVLTF. CDR3 in DNA: TGTGCCAGCAGCGCTTTATGGACAGCCCATGGGGCCAACGTCCTGACTTTC.